This T cell receptor (beta chain) was recovered during a study of regulatory T cells in long-lasting Graves disease. Points from the study as a whole: New patients shared 800 to 1,000 public clonotypes, and persistent patients shared more, with fewer than 3,500.

Specified time point: newly diagnosed GD, antithyroid drugs for less than 3 months. From PBMCs, RNA was extracted and then used to make the TCR library. In this sample, this clonotype turned up many times. Its antigen is unknown. According to the study, TCR beta libraries were built with iRepertoire HTBI primers and CDR3-region Arm-PCR. As processed by the authors: Taken together, the samples had 50 to 70 TRBV and 13 to 15 TRBJ segments identified. In TCRdb, the multiplex PCR reads were re-called with MiXCR into one record per CDR3 protein. The V and J calls follow TCRdb's processing rather than the paper's. Of approximately 560,000 distinct CDR3 sequences in the sample, more than 15% were seen once. The sample was also reused in another study, on T cells in Graves' hyperthyroidism and ophthalmopathy. That investigation notes: Diagnosing involved the use of clinical symptoms, serum thyroxine and TRAb, thyroid ultrasound and orbital computed tomography. Ophthalmopathy was distinguished from stable hyperthyroidism by 13 V-J signatures.

This sample comprised peripheral blood mononuclear cells (PBMCs), obtained at new diagnosis, from a patient treated with antithyroid drugs. This clonotype originated in a man aged 18 to 30 with Graves disease.

CDR3 sequence reads: CASSLAVGTGAHGYTF. CDR3 bases: TGTGCCAGCAGTCTAGCTGTCGGGACAGGGGCTCATGGCTACACCTTC. This sequence joins TRBV2 and TRBJ1-2; TRBD1 matches 10 bases. The CDR3 has 16 amino acids. The germline gives CDR1 SNHLY, CDR2 FYNNEI. Trimming at V came to 5 bases and at J to 6 bases, leaving 12 bases not matched to a gene.